These 30 T cell receptor beta chains were sequenced from one sample in a study of cytomegalovirus exposure and HLA in healthy donors. PCR used 60 Vbeta primers and 13 Jbeta primers. Using immunoSEQ multiplex PCR, the repertoire was profiled, and TCRdb retains in-frame clones only, with some absent. This sample has roughly 120,000 clones, with around 80% found just once. The source material was PBMCs. The receptors were gathered from a woman in her thirties in good health and CMV-seronegative.

This chain uses TRBV11-2 with TRBJ2-3; D is possibly TRBD2 (6 bases). Germline CDR1 SGHAT, CDR2 FQNNGV. The CDR3 is 14 amino acids. V was trimmed by 5 bases and J by 7 bases, leaving 16 bases between them. CDR3 nucleotides: TGTGCCAGCAGCCTAGCTTTGGGGACTTATACGCAGTATTTT. This codes for CASSLALGTYTQYF.

The gene calls are TRBV30 and TRBJ2-7; D unresolved. The CDR3 sequence is 11 residues long. CDR1 and CDR2 (germline): GTSNPN, SVGIG (reference sequence). The ends were cut back, 2 bases at V and 3 bases at J, with 5 bases in the middle. The CDR3 region has the DNA TGTGCCTGGAGTACTAACTACGAGCAGTACTTC. Translating gives CAWSTNYEQYF.

The rearrangement uses TRBV19 and TRBJ2-2; D is possibly TRBD2 (6 bases). Between the trimmed V and J ends, which lost 4 bases and 3 bases, there was a span of 12 bases. Per the germline V gene, CDR1 is LNHDA and CDR2 is SQIVND (reference sequence). CDR3 length equals 15 residues. CDR3 sequence reads: CASSRRVGDTGELFF. In nucleotides, the CDR3 is TGTGCCAGTAGTAGGAGGGTTGGGGACACCGGGGAGCTGTTTTTT.

This clone appeared a few times. The V and J genes are TRBV7-6 and TRBJ1-2, with 8 bases fitting TRBD1. J was trimmed by 6 bases and V by 5 bases; bases with no gene match: 8. This CDR3 comprises 14 residues. The germline V gene encodes CDR1 SGHVS and CDR2 FNYEAQ. The CDR3 DNA is TGTGCCAGCAGCAGCCAGGGGGCTGGGAATGGCTACACCTTC. Translated: CASSSQGAGNGYTF.

The V call is TRBV9, the J call TRBJ2-5; TRBD2 matches at 7 bases. This CDR3 region has 15 residues. The germline V gene encodes CDR1 SGDLS and CDR2 YYNGEE. Trimming removed 0 bases from V and 5 bases from J; junction bases left unmatched: 7. The CDR3, as DNA: TGTGCCAGCAGCGTAGATGCGGGGGTAAGGGAGACCCAGTACTTC. It encodes CASSVDAGVRETQYF. Full variable domain (outside the CDR3, taken from reference TRBV9 and TRBJ2-5): DSGVTQTPKHLITATGQRVTLRCSPRSGDLSVYWYQQSLDQGLQFLIQYYNGEERAKGNILERFSAQQFPDLHSELNLSSLELGDSALYFCASSVDAGVRETQYFGPGTRLLVL.

This clone was observed a handful of times. The chain uses TRBV6-1 and TRBJ1-1, with D unresolved. V lost 6 bases to trimming and J lost 1 base, with 9 bases between them. The CDR3 extends over 13 amino acids. CDR1 and CDR2 (germline): MNHNS, SASEGT. DNA for the CDR3: TGTGCCAGCAGCCTACAGAGGAACACTGAAGCTTTCTTT. Encoded protein: CASSLQRNTEAFF.

The V call is TRBV19, the J call TRBJ2-1; TRBD1 agrees at 8 bases. The ends lost 3 bases at V and 8 bases at J; junction bases unmatched: 0. Germline V gene lookup returns CDR1 LNHDA and CDR2 SQIVND (reference sequence). The CDR3 is made up of 12 amino acids. CDR3 residues: CASSMDRDEQFF. Here the CDR3 DNA reads TGTGCCAGTAGTATGGACAGGGATGAGCAGTTCTTC.

The table lists this clone with a count of one. This chain joins TRBV30 and TRBJ2-7; D remains ambiguous. The germline V gene has CDR1 GTSNPN and CDR2 SVGIG (reference sequence). Trimming took 2 bases from V and 3 from J, leaving 8 bases between them. The CDR3 extends over 12 amino acids. CDR3 residues: CAWSQLIYEQYF. In nucleotides, the CDR3 is TGTGCCTGGAGTCAACTAATCTACGAGCAGTACTTC. Full variable domain (remainder filled in from reference TRBV30 and TRBJ2-7): SQTIHQWPATLVQPVGSPLSLECTVEGTSNPNLYWYRQAAGRGLQLLFYSVGIGQISSEVPQNLSASRPQDRQFILSSKKLLLSDSGFYLCAWSQLIYEQYFGPGTRLTVT.

The J gene is TRBJ2-1, the V gene TRBV6-4; TRBD2 matches at 10 bases. The CDR3 is made up of 15 amino acids. J lost 4 bases, V lost 4 bases, and 4 bases had no gene match. Germline V gene sequence: CDR1 MRHNA, CDR2 SNTAGT. CDR3 coding DNA: TGTGCCAGCAGTGCCGGGACTAGCGAGTACAATGAGCAGTTCTTC. This encodes CASSAGTSEYNEQFF.

This chain links TRBV10-3 with TRBJ1-2, with 8 bases fitting TRBD1. CDR3 length: 15 residues. Germline CDR1 is ENHRY and CDR2 is SYGVKD. The trim removed 0 bases at V and 5 bases at J, leaving 5 bases unmatched. CDR3 region: CAISESTGTGYGYTF. Here the CDR3 DNA reads TGTGCCATCAGTGAGTCGACCGGGACAGGTTATGGCTACACCTTC.

The V gene is TRBV19, the J gene TRBJ1-1; TRBD1 matches at 9 bases. The CDR3 extends over 14 amino acids. The germline CDR1 and CDR2 sequences are LNHDA and SQIVND (reference sequence). V dropped 4 bases and J dropped 4; count of bases not matched to a gene: 4. CDR3 sequence reads: CASSRGQGGTEAFF. CDR3 in DNA: TGTGCCAGTAGTAGGGGACAGGGAGGCACTGAAGCTTTCTTT.

This clone was seen many times. The chain couples TRBV27 to TRBJ1-4; TRBD1 aligns across 12 bases. V was clipped by 6 bases and J by 14 bases; unmatched bases: 16. The germline CDR1 and CDR2 sequences are MNHEY and SMNVEV (reference sequence). This CDR3 is 16 amino acids long. The CDR3 loop is CASSLTLGQGARVLFF. The DNA of the CDR3 is TGTGCCAGCAGCCTTACATTGGGACAGGGGGCGCGTGTCCTGTTTTTT.

The chain employs TRBV21-1 and TRBJ2-5; the D call in the table, TRBD1, was not verified against the DNA. TRBV21-1 is annotated as a pseudogene. The CDR3 has 16 residues. The CDR3 region is CASSKKSTGGWETQYF. The CDR3 region has the DNA TGTGCCAGCAGCAAAAAATCGACAGGGGGCTGGGAGACCCAGTACTTC.

This clone was recorded only once. This chain connects TRBV7-9 to TRBJ1-3, with TRBD1 matching over 7 bases. Germline-derived CDR1 and CDR2 are SEHNR and FQNEAQ (reference sequence). The CDR3 contains 15 residues. The junction had 2 bases not matched to a gene; V was cut back by 1 base and J by 2 bases. This CDR3 is CASSLVGTAGNTIYF. CDR3 bases: TGTGCCAGCAGCTTAGTCGGGACAGCTGGAAACACCATATATTTT.

The genes are TRBV6-6 and TRBJ1-1, with D perhaps matching TRBD1 (6 bases). The CDR3 runs 15 residues. Germline lookup yields CDR1 MNHNY and CDR2 SVGAGI (reference sequence). V was trimmed by 0 bases and J by 1 base, leaving 9 bases between them. For the CDR3, the DNA is TGTGCCAGCAGTTACTCGAACAGGGCGAACACTGAAGCTTTCTTT. The encoded protein is CASSYSNRANTEAFF.

Note on this clone: In the same sample, other DNA sequences code for this CDR3. This chain connects TRBV6-5 to TRBJ2-2; D unclear. Germline loops: CDR1 MNHEY, CDR2 SVGAGI. This CDR3 region has 13 residues. Trimming stripped 2 bases from V and 4 bases from J, with 5 bases between. CDR3 in amino acids: CASSYPGTGELFF. The DNA of the CDR3 is TGTGCCAGCAGTTACCCCGGCACCGGGGAGCTGTTTTTT.

The chain carries TRBV4-1 and TRBJ1-6, with D hard to call. Between the trimmed V and J ends, which lost 0 bases and 0 bases, there was a span of 6 bases. Germline V CDR1 and CDR2: MGHRA, YSYEKL. The CDR3 sequence is 16 residues long. The chain's CDR3 is CASSQETGSYNSPLHF. In DNA form, the CDR3 reads TGCGCCAGCAGCCAAGAGACGGGCTCCTATAATTCACCCCTCCACTTT.

This clone came up a few times. J is TRBJ1-4 and V is TRBV4-1; 7 nucleotides line up with TRBD1. The germline V gene encodes CDR1 MGHRA and CDR2 YSYEKL. V lost 4 bases and J lost 7; bases outside the gene matches: 3. CDR3 length: 13 residues. CDR3: CASSLQGFEKLFF. CDR3 nucleotides: TGCGCCAGCAGCCTACAGGGGTTTGAAAAACTGTTTTTT.

This clone was recorded only once. The CDR3 DNA reads TGTGCCAGCAGTTTTGGACTAGTCCATGAGCAGTTCTTC. It encodes CASSFGLVHEQFF. This chain connects TRBV2 to TRBJ2-1; TRBD2 aligns across 7 bases. CDR1 is SNHLY and CDR2 is FYNNEI in the germline V gene. The CDR3 runs 13 residues. V was clipped by 5 bases and J by 8 bases; unmatched bases: 6.

The chain recombines TRBV11-1 with TRBJ1-2; the D is unclear. This CDR3 is 15 amino acids long. Trimming shortened V by 1 base and J by 4 bases, and 13 bases separated the two germline ends. From germline, CDR1 is SGHAT and CDR2 FQDESV (reference sequence). The CDR3 sequence: CASSLGAALGYGYTF. CDR3 in DNA: TGTGCCAGCAGCTTAGGAGCGGCGCTGGGCTATGGCTACACCTTC.

The chain joins TRBV6-1 to TRBJ1-4; D perhaps matches TRBD1 (6 bases). V lost 1 base to trimming and J lost 4 bases, with 13 bases between them. This CDR3 is built from 16 residues. In germline, CDR1 is MNHNS, CDR2 SASEGT. CDR3 in amino acids: CASSEVPTGGNEKLFF. The CDR3 DNA sequence: TGTGCCAGCAGTGAAGTTCCGACAGGAGGTAATGAAAAACTGTTTTTT.

The chain joins TRBV7-3 to TRBJ2-5; D remains ambiguous. Looked up from germline, CDR1 is SGHTA and CDR2 is FQGTGA. V was cut by 2 bases and J by 5 bases, with 9 bases left in between. This CDR3 is built from 13 residues. CDR3 nucleotides: TGTGCCAGCAGCTTATCCCCCTCGGAGACCCAGTACTTC. Translation: CASSLSPSETQYF.

The rearrangement joins TRBV18 to TRBJ2-5; weak D call: TRBD1 (6 bases). Deletions cut 4 bases from V and 3 bases from J, with 9 bases between. CDR3 size: 13 residues. Germline V gene data show CDR1 as KGHSH and CDR2 as LQKENI. CDR3 bases: TGTGCCAGCTCACAGGGACAAAAAGAGACCCAGTACTTC. This translates into CASSQGQKETQYF.

There are a few counts of this clone. V gene TRBV6-5 combines with J gene TRBJ2-7, with a weak D call TRBD1 (5 bases). The CDR3 has 12 amino acids. Trimming shortened V by 5 bases and J by 6 bases, and 11 bases separated the two germline ends. Germline V gene sequence: CDR1 MNHEY, CDR2 SVGAGI. CDR3 nucleotides: TGTGCCAGCAGTCGCAGGGTGGGCGAGCAGTACTTC. Its protein is CASSRRVGEQYF.

This clone has just a few counts. The V gene is TRBV6-4, the J gene TRBJ2-1; 11 positions match TRBD1. Germline CDR1 is MRHNA and CDR2 is SNTAGT. There are 16 residues in the CDR3. Trimming cost V 3 bases and J 2 bases; bases outside gene matches: 3. The CDR3 here is CASSEEGQGAYNEQFF. DNA of the CDR3: TGTGCCAGCAGTGAGGAGGGACAGGGGGCCTACAATGAGCAGTTCTTC.

V is TRBV5-1 and J is TRBJ2-5, with 8 bases lining up with TRBD2. The germline V gene has CDR1 SGHRS and CDR2 YFSETQ. The V gene end was trimmed by 5 bases and the J gene end by 2 bases; junction bases not matched to a gene: 8. This CDR3 has 15 amino acids. CDR3 DNA: TGCGCCAGCAGGTTAAGCGGGGGCTATCAAGAGACCCAGTACTTC. Translation: CASRLSGGYQETQYF.

This clone came up once. The genes are TRBV7-9 and TRBJ2-1; 14 bases are shared with TRBD2. This CDR3 contains 15 residues. Germline loops: CDR1 SEHNR, CDR2 FQNEAQ (reference sequence). The V and J ends lost 5 bases and 13 bases, in that order; junction bases with no gene match: 10. The CDR3 sequence is CASSKTSGGAEVQFF. The CDR3 coding sequence is TGTGCCAGCAGCAAGACTAGCGGGGGGGCCGAGGTTCAGTTCTTC.

The rearrangement links TRBV19 to TRBJ2-5; D is ambiguous. CDR1 and CDR2 from the germline V gene are LNHDA and SQIVND (reference sequence). This CDR3 is built from 14 residues. The V and J ends lost 5 bases and 2 bases respectively, with 12 bases between them. The CDR3 reads CASSGATRQETQYF. CDR3 bases: TGTGCCAGTAGTGGCGCTACGAGGCAAGAGACCCAGTACTTC.

The chain links TRBV11-2 to TRBJ2-1; 7 bases match TRBD2. The V and J ends lost 1 base and 1 base, in that order; junction bases with no gene match: 10. CDR3 length: 18 residues. CDR1 and CDR2 from the germline V gene are SGHAT and FQNNGV. CDR3 nucleotides: TGTGCCAGCAGCTTAGTTCGTAGACGGGAGGTTTCCTACAATGAGCAGTTCTTC. Translating gives CASSLVRRREVSYNEQFF.

The chain uses TRBV6-6 and TRBJ2-7, with TRBD2 matching over 10 bases. V was pared by 6 bases and J by 3 bases, with 2 bases of the junction left unmatched. Germline loops: CDR1 MNHNY, CDR2 SVGAGI (reference sequence). This CDR3 has 13 residues. The CDR3 nucleotides are TGTGCCAGCAGAGCTAGCGGGAGCTACGAGCAGTACTTC. It encodes CASRASGSYEQYF.